Each of the 17 T cell receptor beta chains below was sequenced from the same sample in a study of cytomegalovirus exposure and HLA in healthy donors. Vbeta (60) and Jbeta (13) primers were used in the PCR. Only in-frame clones appear in the TCRdb table, and some are missing; sequencing was by immunoSEQ multiplex PCR. The repertoire holds about 88,000 clones, with about nine tenths as singletons. Material: PBMCs. The receptors originated from a man younger than 35 in good health and CMV-seronegative.

The rearrangement uses TRBV28 and TRBJ1-2, with 7 nucleotides matching TRBD1. The germline V gene has CDR1 MDHEN and CDR2 SYDVKM. Trimming removed 6 bases from V and 4 bases from J; junction bases left unmatched: 11. CDR3 length equals 15 residues. CDR3 bases: TGTGCCAGCAGCTTAACAGGGGTGGGGTTCTATGGCTACACCTTC. Translating it yields CASSLTGVGFYGYTF.

The chain uses TRBV16 and TRBJ2-3, with D possibly TRBD2 on 6 matching bases. The CDR3 consists of 15 residues. CDR1 and CDR2 (germline): KGHSY, FQNENV. The ends were cut back, 4 bases at V and 5 bases at J, with 16 bases in the middle. CDR3 coding DNA: TGTGCCAGCAGCCTTGTGGGAGGCGGGAAAGATACGCAGTATTTT. Residues: CASSLVGGGKDTQYF.

This sequence joins TRBV7-9 and TRBJ2-7; tentative D call: TRBD2 (7 bases). CDR3 length: 14 residues. Germline CDR1 and CDR2: SEHNR and FQNEAQ (reference sequence). Trimming took 3 bases from V and 3 from J, leaving 12 bases between them. CDR3 bases: TGTGCCAGCAGCTTGGAAGGGGGGGGCTACGAGCAGTACTTC. It yields the protein CASSLEGGGYEQYF.

This clone was found once. The genes are TRBV29-1 and TRBJ1-1; D may be TRBD1 (6 bases). Germline V gene lookup returns CDR1 SQVTM and CDR2 ANQGSEA. V lost 0 bases and J 0 bases, leaving 26 bases between the germline ends. CDR3 size: 20 residues. The DNA of the CDR3 is TGCAGCGTTGAAGATCAGGGGAGTTGGTGGGAGGGGGGCATGAACACTGAAGCTTTCTTT. Translation: CSVEDQGSWWEGGMNTEAFF.

The chain links TRBV6-5 to TRBJ1-4; 11 positions match TRBD1. Germline-derived CDR1 and CDR2 are MNHEY and SVGAGI. The CDR3 runs to 16 residues. V was clipped by 2 bases and J by 8 bases; unmatched bases: 7. CDR3 residues: CASSYAGTGGREKLFF. DNA for the CDR3: TGTGCCAGCAGTTACGCCGGGACAGGGGGTCGCGAAAAACTGTTTTTT.

This clone was recorded once. The V gene is TRBV15, the J gene TRBJ1-1, with 9 bases aligning to TRBD1. Germline trimming cut 3 bases from V and 4 bases from J; bases unmatched to any gene: 3. Per germline, CDR1 LNHNV and CDR2 YYDKDF (reference sequence). The CDR3 consists of 14 residues. The CDR3 DNA follows: TGTGCCACCAGCAGGGACAGGGGTAGCACTGAAGCTTTCTTT. Translated: CATSRDRGSTEAFF.

The rearrangement joins TRBV7-8 to TRBJ2-3, with TRBD2 matching 7 bases. Germline V gives CDR1 SGHVS, CDR2 FQNEAQ. V shed 5 bases, J shed 2 bases, and the junction held 4 bases outside the gene matches. CDR3 length: 14 amino acids. The CDR3: CASSPAGVTDTQYF. As DNA, the CDR3 is TGTGCCAGCAGCCCCGCGGGAGTCACAGATACGCAGTATTTT. Together with reference TRBV7-8 and TRBJ2-3, the CDR3 gives the full variable domain: GAGVSQSPRYKVAKRGQDVALRCDPISGHVSLFWYQQALGQGPEFLTYFQNEAQLDKSGLPSDRFFAERPEGSVSTLKIQRTQQEDSAVYLCASSPAGVTDTQYFGPGTRLTVL.

This clone was seen a few times. The chain joins TRBV11-2 to TRBJ2-7; maybe TRBD2 (5 bases). Trimming shortened V by 1 base and J by 3 bases, and 19 bases separated the two germline ends. CDR3 length: 17 amino acids. Germline V CDR1 and CDR2: SGHAT, FQNNGV. The chain's CDR3 is CASSLGGNSAKFYEQYF. The DNA of the CDR3 is TGTGCCAGCAGCTTAGGAGGTAATAGCGCAAAATTCTACGAGCAGTACTTC.

The chain recombines TRBV10-3 with TRBJ2-5, with TRBD1 matching over 7 bases. The better agreement between TRBJ2-7 and the DNA end casts doubt on the J call. In germline, CDR1 is ENHRY, CDR2 SYGVKD. The CDR3 runs to 14 residues. Here the CDR3 reads CATQMPTGRYEQYF. The CDR3 bases are TGTGCCACCCAGATGCCGACAGGGCGCTACGAGCAGTACTTC.

This chain uses TRBV9 with TRBJ2-2, with unresolved D. The germline CDR1 and CDR2 sequences are SGDLS and YYNGEE. The CDR3 totals 14 residues. Trimming removed 0 bases at V and 3 bases at J, with 6 bases between. The CDR3 DNA reads TGTGCCAGCAGCGTAGGCAGCGACACCGGGGAGCTGTTTTTT. This sequence encodes CASSVGSDTGELFF. Full variable domain (missing parts from reference TRBV9 and TRBJ2-2): DSGVTQTPKHLITATGQRVTLRCSPRSGDLSVYWYQQSLDQGLQFLIQYYNGEERAKGNILERFSAQQFPDLHSELNLSSLELGDSALYFCASSVGSDTGELFFGEGSRLTVL.

The gene calls are TRBV7-2 and TRBJ2-3; weak D call: TRBD2 (5 bases). Trimming removed 1 base from V and 0 bases from J, with 8 bases in between. The CDR3 is made up of 15 amino acids. CDR1 and CDR2 from the germline V gene are SGHTA and FQGNSA. Written as DNA, the CDR3 is TGTGCCAGCAGCTTAGGAGGGTATAGCACAGATACGCAGTATTTT. Its translation: CASSLGGYSTDTQYF.

The CDR3 DNA is TGTGCCAGCAGCCAGAGCGCGGCCTATTCACCCCTCCACTTT. Encoded protein: CASSQSAAYSPLHF. The chain links TRBV11-2 to TRBJ1-6, with D hard to call. The CDR3 is 14 residues long. Deletions cut 5 bases from V and 8 bases from J, with 13 bases between. Germline CDR1 and CDR2: SGHAT and FQNNGV.

This chain uses TRBV5-1 with TRBJ1-1; 10 positions agree with TRBD1. The CDR3 is made up of 16 amino acids. Germline-derived CDR1 and CDR2 are SGHRS and YFSETQ. Germline trimming cut 0 bases from V and 2 bases from J; bases unmatched to any gene: 4. Written as DNA, the CDR3 is TGCGCCAGCAGCTTGGAGGGACAGGGGCGTAACACTGAAGCTTTCTTT. Translation: CASSLEGQGRNTEAFF.

This sequence joins TRBV19 and TRBJ2-7; D is unresolved. Germline values: CDR1 LNHDA, CDR2 SQIVND (reference sequence). Trimming stripped 3 bases from V and 0 bases from J, with 6 bases between. The CDR3 has 13 residues. The CDR3 bases are TGTGCCAGTAGTATTGAGATCTCCTACGAGCAGTACTTC. Translated: CASSIEISYEQYF. Full variable domain (missing parts from reference TRBV19 and TRBJ2-7): DGGITQSPKYLFRKEGQNVTLSCEQNLNHDAMYWYRQDPGQGLRLIYYSQIVNDFQKGDIAEGYSVSREKKESFPLTVTSAQKNPTAFYLCASSIEISYEQYFGPGTRLTVT.

The J gene is TRBJ2-2, the V gene TRBV30; TRBD2 aligns across 8 bases. The CDR3 is 17 residues long. The V gene end was trimmed by 2 bases and the J gene end by 8 bases; junction bases not matched to a gene: 16. Germline loops: CDR1 GTSNPN, CDR2 SVGIG (reference sequence). CDR3 protein: CAWSSPIGRAQGGELFF. CDR3 DNA: TGTGCCTGGAGTTCCCCCATCGGGAGGGCCCAGGGTGGGGAGCTGTTTTTT.

This clone was picked up a small number of times. The chain recombines TRBV27 with TRBJ1-5; D call uncertain. The CDR3 totals 12 residues. The germline gives CDR1 MNHEY, CDR2 SMNVEV (reference sequence). V was pared by 3 bases and J by 6 bases, with 6 bases between. CDR3: CASSFSGQPQHF. CDR3 sequence (DNA): TGTGCCAGCAGTTTTAGTGGTCAGCCCCAGCATTTT.

A single count supports this clone. The chain employs TRBV4-3 and TRBJ2-7; possible D gene TRBD1, 6 bases. Trimming took 1 base from V and 4 from J, leaving 17 bases between them. Per the germline V gene, CDR1 is LGHNA and CDR2 is YSLEER. The CDR3 is made up of 16 amino acids. CDR3 loop: CASSQARGSVMYEQYF. In nucleotides, the CDR3 is TGCGCCAGCAGCCAAGCAAGGGGGAGCGTGATGTACGAGCAGTACTTC.